What follows is one T cell receptor beta chain and its context. The sample belongs to a study of tumor-infiltrating lymphocytes in localized non-small cell lung cancer. This CDR3 comprises 17 residues. The V gene end was trimmed by 4 bases and the J gene end by 2 bases; junction bases not matched to a gene: 11. Germline V gene data show CDR1 as LNHDA and CDR2 as SQIVND (reference sequence). Here immunoSEQ multiplex PCR was the method, and the copy in TCRdb shows in-frame clones only, minus some. The repertoire consists of about 23,000 clones, with around 78% occurring once and the leading ten covering about 6%.

The source is a human donor with non-small cell lung cancer. The specimen was lung tumor tissue. V usage is TRBV19 and J usage is TRBJ1-5, with 7 bases matching TRBD1. For the CDR3, the DNA is TGTGCCAGTAGTAAAATAACAGGGGTAGGGGGCAATCAGCCCCAGCATTTT. Amino acids: CASSKITGVGGNQPQHF.